The 24 T cell receptor beta chains presented below share a single source sample, sequenced in a study of T cell changes during pregnancy in multiple sclerosis. Repertoires were generated with immunoSEQ multiplex PCR, while TCRdb's copy carries only in-frame clones and drops some. The table records under 90,000 clones, around nine tenths of them present only once. This material consisted of peripheral blood, taken after pregnancy. The receptors come from a female donor in good health, enrolled as a control in a pregnancy study.

This chain links TRBV18 with TRBJ1-1, with 7 bases identical to TRBD1. From germline, CDR1 is KGHSH and CDR2 LQKENI. There are 15 residues in the CDR3. V trimming: 1 base; J trimming: 11 bases; junction bases outside the gene matches: 13. This chain's CDR3 is CASSPQQGNNFAAFF. CDR3 sequence (DNA): TGTGCCAGCTCACCACAACAGGGGAATAATTTCGCGGCTTTCTTT.

V usage is TRBV7-9 and J usage is TRBJ2-7; 8 nucleotides align to TRBD2. The ends lost 5 bases at V and 3 bases at J; junction bases unmatched: 6. The CDR3 sequence is 14 residues long. From germline, CDR1 is SEHNR and CDR2 FQNEAQ (reference sequence). CDR3 sequence: CASSRSGSGYEQYF. The DNA for the CDR3 is TGTGCCAGCAGCCGGAGCGGGAGTGGCTACGAGCAGTACTTC.

This clone was found once. This chain links TRBV29-1 with TRBJ2-7; the D gene is possibly TRBD1 (6 bases). V shed 7 bases and J shed 3 bases, with 28 bases lying between them. In germline, CDR1 is SQVTM, CDR2 ANQGSEA. This CDR3 has 17 amino acids. The CDR3 spells CSASMGANSRQLYEQYF. The CDR3 nucleotides read TGCAGCGCATCCATGGGGGCCAACTCGAGGCAACTCTACGAGCAGTACTTC.

The chain carries TRBV6-1 and TRBJ1-5; tentative D call: TRBD1 (5 bases). CDR1 and CDR2 from the germline V gene are MNHNS and SASEGT. V was trimmed by 8 bases and J by 5 bases, leaving 10 bases between them. CDR3 length equals 12 residues. The chain's CDR3 is CASGAVDQPQHF. CDR3 sequence (DNA): TGTGCCAGCGGGGCGGTCGATCAGCCCCAGCATTTT.

The chain employs TRBV30 and TRBJ1-2; 8 bases line up with TRBD1. The CDR3 has 14 amino acids. After removal of 4 bases from V and 1 base from J, the junction contained 5 bases not matched to a gene. Germline assignment: CDR1 GTSNPN and CDR2 SVGIG (reference sequence). The CDR3 is CAWIRTGYNYGYTF. In DNA form, the CDR3 reads TGTGCCTGGATCAGGACAGGGTATAACTATGGCTACACCTTC. Full variable domain (rest looked up from reference TRBV30 and TRBJ1-2): SQTIHQWPATLVQPVGSPLSLECTVEGTSNPNLYWYRQAAGRGLQLLFYSVGIGQISSEVPQNLSASRPQDRQFILSSKKLLLSDSGFYLCAWIRTGYNYGYTFGSGTRLTVV.

The chain links TRBV6-5 to TRBJ1-1, with 7 bases aligning to TRBD1. Germline CDR1 reads MNHEY; CDR2 reads SVGAGI. The ends lost 6 bases at V and 0 bases at J; junction bases unmatched: 7. The CDR3 is 15 amino acids. The DNA for the CDR3 is TGTGCCAGCAGCCACCCACAGGGGTTGAACACTGAAGCTTTCTTT. It codes for CASSHPQGLNTEAFF.

V is TRBV27 and J is TRBJ1-6; 10 nucleotides align to TRBD1. This CDR3 has 15 amino acids. V trimming: 6 bases; J trimming: 7 bases; junction bases outside the gene matches: 6. Per germline, CDR1 MNHEY and CDR2 SMNVEV (reference sequence). The CDR3 loop reads CASRGTGVGNSPLHF. The CDR3 DNA reads TGTGCCAGCAGGGGGACAGGGGTAGGGAATTCACCCCTCCACTTT.

The rearrangement joins TRBV15 to TRBJ1-4; D unresolved. This CDR3 contains 14 residues. V lost 0 bases to trimming and J lost 8 bases, with 10 bases between them. Germline CDR1 and CDR2: LNHNV and YYDKDF (reference sequence). The CDR3 nucleotides read TGTGCCACCAGCAGAGATCCCGAGAGGGAAAAACTGTTTTTT. Residues: CATSRDPEREKLFF.

The J gene is TRBJ1-4, the V gene TRBV5-1, with D perhaps TRBD1 (6 bases). This CDR3 is built from 15 residues. The V end lost 3 bases, the J end lost 4 bases, and 13 bases lay between the germline ends. The germline V gene has CDR1 SGHRS and CDR2 YFSETQ. The CDR3 DNA follows: TGCGCCAGCAGCTCCTCAGGGGTCATTAATGAAAAACTGTTTTTT. Its translation: CASSSSGVINEKLFF.

The chain has TRBV18 and TRBJ2-7; TRBD1 matches at 9 bases. The germline V gene encodes CDR1 KGHSH and CDR2 LQKENI. V dropped 3 bases and J dropped 5; count of bases not matched to a gene: 2. The CDR3 length is 13 residues. The CDR3 DNA sequence: TGTGCCAGCTCACCTGGGACAGGGAACGAGCAGTACTTC. Protein: CASSPGTGNEQYF.

The chain links TRBV7-2 to TRBJ2-7; possible D gene TRBD1, 5 bases. Trimming stripped 0 bases from V and 5 bases from J, with 20 bases between. The CDR3 sequence is 17 residues long. Germline-derived CDR1 and CDR2 are SGHTA and FQGNSA. The CDR3 coding sequence is TGTGCCAGCAGCTTAGCGTCAGGACAACCGGTACCCCACGAGCAGTACTTC. Protein: CASSLASGQPVPHEQYF.

This clone was seen only a few times. The rearrangement joins TRBV7-2 to TRBJ2-7; 13 bases agree with TRBD2. The junction had 11 bases not matched to a gene; V was cut back by 5 bases and J by 7 bases. Germline V lookup: CDR1 SGHTA, CDR2 FQGNSA. This CDR3 spans 16 amino acids. CDR3 sequence (DNA): TGTGCCAGCAGCCCTGGGGTCGGACTAGCGGGAGTTGAGCAGTACTTC. Encoded protein: CASSPGVGLAGVEQYF.

V and J are TRBV4-2 and TRBJ2-7, with 13 bases lining up with TRBD2. The CDR3 has 15 amino acids. Germline CDR1 and CDR2: LGHNA and YNFKEQ. The J segment lost 6 bases and the V segment lost 4 bases, leaving 6 bases of the junction unmatched. The CDR3 nucleotides are TGTGCCAGCAGCCTTACTAGCGGGGGGGCCCGCGAGCAGTACTTC. It specifies CASSLTSGGAREQYF.

CDR3 sequence: CASSIAGGGGELFF. The CDR3 DNA reads as TGTGCCAGCAGTATAGCGGGAGGGGGTGGGGAGCTGTTTTTT. The chain is built from TRBV6-5 and TRBJ2-2; 11 bases line up with TRBD2. Looked up from germline, CDR1 is MNHEY and CDR2 is SVGAGI. CDR3 length: 14 residues. Trimming removed 5 bases from V and 8 bases from J; junction bases left unmatched: 4.

This clone was recorded a few times. The rearrangement uses TRBV7-9 and TRBJ2-7; D may be TRBD1 (6 bases). The CDR3 has 14 residues. CDR1 and CDR2 from the germline V gene are SEHNR and FQNEAQ (reference sequence). The germline V and J ends were trimmed by 2 bases and 5 bases, with 13 bases remaining between them. The CDR3 DNA follows: TGTGCCAGCAGCTTAACCAGGGGAAGCGACGAGCAGTACTTC. The encoded protein is CASSLTRGSDEQYF.

Here the CDR3 DNA reads TGTGCCAGCAGCACAGGGTTAGCTAACTATGGCTACACCTTC. Translating gives CASSTGLANYGYTF. This chain links TRBV28 with TRBJ1-2; D may be TRBD1 (6 bases). The V gene's germline CDR1 is MDHEN and CDR2 SYDVKM. Trimming removed 6 bases from V and 0 bases from J, with 11 bases in between. CDR3 length equals 14 residues.

J is TRBJ2-7 and V is TRBV19, with TRBD2 as a possible D gene (6 bases). The CDR3 is 14 residues long. Germline V gene lookup returns CDR1 LNHDA and CDR2 SQIVND (reference sequence). Trimming took off 4 bases at V and 2 bases at J, with 12 bases between the two ends. DNA for the CDR3: TGTGCCAGTAGTAACCGGGACTCCACCTACGAGCAGTACTTC. Its protein is CASSNRDSTYEQYF.

The genes are TRBV7-2 and TRBJ1-1; 7 bases align to TRBD1. The germline gives CDR1 SGHTA, CDR2 FQGNSA. The CDR3 runs to 14 residues. J was trimmed by 2 bases and V by 4 bases; bases with no gene match: 4. The CDR3 region is CASSSDRVNTEAFF. In nucleotides, the CDR3 is TGTGCCAGCAGCTCCGACAGGGTCAACACTGAAGCTTTCTTT. Full variable domain (outside the CDR3, taken from reference TRBV7-2 and TRBJ1-1): GAGVSQSPSNKVTEKGKDVELRCDPISGHTALYWYRQSLGQGLEFLIYFQGNSAPDKSGLPSDRFSAERTGGSVSTLTIQRTQQEDSAVYLCASSSDRVNTEAFFGQGTRLTVV.

The chain joins TRBV6-1 to TRBJ1-4; 9 bases are a match to TRBD1. The CDR3 loop spans 14 amino acids. V lost 6 bases, J lost 7 bases, and 6 bases stayed unmatched. Germline CDR1 reads MNHNS; CDR2 reads SASEGT. CDR3 sequence reads: CASRNTGGLEKLFF. Written as DNA, the CDR3 is TGTGCCAGCAGGAATACAGGGGGCCTTGAAAAACTGTTTTTT.

The chain recombines TRBV14 with TRBJ1-6; D uncertain. The germline V gene has CDR1 SGHDN and CDR2 FVKESK. V was pared by 1 base and J by 1 base, with 2 bases between. This CDR3 region has 14 residues. CDR3 nucleotides: TGTGCCAGCAGCCAAGTATCCTATAATTCACCCCTCCACTTT. Its protein is CASSQVSYNSPLHF.

The table lists this clone with a few counts. The chain joins TRBV11-3 to TRBJ2-2; 10 bases line up with TRBD1. In germline, CDR1 is SGHNT, CDR2 YENEEA. The CDR3 runs 16 residues. J was trimmed by 4 bases and V by 2 bases; bases with no gene match: 4. CDR3 sequence (DNA): TGTGCCAGCAGCTTACGACAGGGGGCCCCCACCGGGGAGCTGTTTTTT. It translates to CASSLRQGAPTGELFF.

The genes are TRBV14 and TRBJ1-1; possibly TRBD1 for D (5 bases). CDR3 size: 12 residues. Trimming stripped 3 bases from V and 11 bases from J, with 13 bases between. Germline CDR1 reads SGHDN; CDR2 reads FVKESK. In nucleotides, the CDR3 is TGTGCCAGCAGCCAGACAACGACAGTGGCTTTCTTT. Translation gives CASSQTTTVAFF.

This chain links TRBV9 with TRBJ1-6; TRBD1 aligns across 7 bases. The length of the CDR3 is 14 residues. Germline CDR1 SGDLS, CDR2 YYNGEE. J gave up 8 bases and V 4 bases, and 6 bases lay outside the gene matches. Here the CDR3 DNA reads TGTGCCAGCAGCCTGGGAACAGGGGATTCACCCCTCCACTTT. As protein: CASSLGTGDSPLHF.

This chain connects TRBV27 to TRBJ1-6; D possibly corresponds to TRBD1 (6 bases). Germline lookup yields CDR1 MNHEY and CDR2 SMNVEV (reference sequence). The CDR3 has 15 residues. V was clipped by 2 bases and J by 5 bases, with 10 bases between them. The CDR3 region is CASSLEWTDNSPLHF. The DNA of the CDR3 is TGTGCCAGCAGTTTAGAGTGGACAGATAATTCACCCCTCCACTTT.